The 19 T cell receptor beta chains in this list originate from one sample, sequenced in a study of read filtering for tumor transcriptome and immune sequencing. The library was built from 400 ng RNA with molecular barcoded adaptors for alpha/delta and beta/gamma chains. One entry per CDR3 protein results from TCRdb running MiXCR on the reads. The sample shows roughly 130,000 distinct CDR3 sequences, 10% to 15% of them seen only once. The sample was a population of CD138-negative cells sorted from bone marrow. The source of these receptors is a donor at least 40 years old with multiple myeloma.

This clonotype was recorded at least ten times. This chain joins TRBV12-3 or TRBV12-4 and TRBJ2-1, with 10 bases that match TRBD2. The junction had 10 bases not matched to a gene; V was cut back by 4 bases and J by 7 bases. This CDR3 region has 16 residues. CDR3 residues: CASSSQREGLGNEQFF. The CDR3 DNA is TGTGCCAGCAGTTCCCAGCGGGAGGGCCTAGGGAATGAGCAGTTCTTC.

This clonotype has at least ten counts. The chain links TRBV28 to TRBJ2-1; no clear D. V was trimmed by 2 bases and J by 8 bases, leaving 7 bases between them. CDR3 size: 12 residues. Germline assignment: CDR1 MDHEN and CDR2 SYDVKM. The CDR3 here is CASSLLGYEQFF. The CDR3 DNA reads as TGTGCCAGCAGTTTACTGGGGTATGAGCAGTTCTTC. The complete variable domain, with remaining parts taken from reference TRBV28 and TRBJ2-1, reads DVKVTQSSRYLVKRTGEKVFLECVQDMDHENMFWYRQDPGLGLRLIYFSYDVKMKEKGDIPEGYSVSREKKERFSLILESASTNQTSMYLCASSLLGYEQFFGPGTRLTVL.

The chain joins TRBV4-2 to TRBJ2-2, with 8 bases identical to TRBD2. Germline V gene lookup returns CDR1 LGHNA and CDR2 YNFKEQ. The CDR3 is 15 residues long. Trimming at V came to 2 bases and at J to 7 bases, leaving 6 bases not matched to a gene. As DNA, the CDR3 is TGTGCCAGCAGCCAATCCGGGGGGGACGTCGGGGAGCTGTTTTTT. This sequence encodes CASSQSGGDVGELFF.

This clonotype has at least ten counts. This chain connects TRBV7-2 to TRBJ2-1; D perhaps matches TRBD1 (5 bases). Germline CDR1 reads SGHTA; CDR2 reads FQGNSA. With 2 bases removed from V and 10 bases from J, the gap between germline ends came to 12 bases. This CDR3 is 13 amino acids long. DNA for the CDR3: TGTGCCAGCAGCTTACAGGGATCCACAGAGCAGTTCTTC. Protein product: CASSLQGSTEQFF. Together with reference TRBV7-2 and TRBJ2-1, the CDR3 gives the full variable domain: GAGVSQSPSNKVTEKGKDVELRCDPISGHTALYWYRQSLGQGLEFLIYFQGNSAPDKSGLPSDRFSAERTGGSVSTLTIQRTQQEDSAVYLCASSLQGSTEQFFGPGTRLTVL.

In its sample, this clonotype was seen many times. The rearrangement links TRBV7-2 to TRBJ2-1; possibly TRBD2 for D (7 bases). The V end was cut by 1 base, the J end by 7 bases, with 20 bases between. Germline V CDR1 and CDR2: SGHTA, FQGNSA. The CDR3 covers 17 residues. The CDR3 loop reads CASSLVGGGAHWNEQFF. CDR3 nucleotide sequence: TGTGCCAGCAGCTTAGTAGGTGGGGGGGCCCACTGGAATGAGCAGTTCTTC.

Of note for this clonotype: This may come from a read error, since a much larger clone is one base off. The chain is built from TRBV7-2 and TRBJ2-1; tentative D call: TRBD2 (6 bases). The germline V and J ends were trimmed by 0 bases and 10 bases, with 19 bases remaining between them. Per germline, CDR1 SGHTA and CDR2 FQGNSA. This CDR3 is built from 16 residues. This CDR3 is CASSLASGGETYEQFF. Here the CDR3 DNA reads TGTGCCAGCAGCTTAGCTAGCGGAGGTGAAACCTACGAGCAGTTCTTC.

This clonotype was counted at least ten times. The chain joins TRBV6-2 or TRBV6-3 to TRBJ2-3; no definite D call. Germline V lookup: CDR1 MNHEY, CDR2 SVGEGT. CDR3 size: 14 residues. V was trimmed by 6 bases and J by 5 bases, leaving 15 bases between them. CDR3 protein: CASRDATPRDTQYF. The CDR3 DNA is TGTGCCAGCAGGGATGCTACACCGAGAGATACGCAGTATTTT.

This clonotype showed up many times. V is TRBV3-1 and J is TRBJ2-3; TRBD1 or TRBD2 may be the D gene (6 bases each). Germline values: CDR1 LGHDT, CDR2 YNNKEL (reference sequence). V was trimmed by 4 bases and J by 2 bases, leaving 13 bases between them. This CDR3 region has 15 residues. The CDR3 here is CASSPRGVATDTQYF. The CDR3 region has the DNA TGTGCCAGCAGCCCAAGGGGGGTGGCCACAGATACGCAGTATTTT.

Note on this clonotype: One end of the junction fails to match germline, which may point to a read error. The chain couples TRBV12-3 or TRBV12-4 to TRBJ1-4; no reliable D call. CDR3 length: 15 residues. CDR3 loop: CAISLGSLPSEKLSF. In DNA form, the CDR3 reads TGTGCCATCAGTTTGGGTAGTCTCCCGAGCGAAAAACTGTCTTTT.

This clonotype was observed many times. The V call is TRBV11-2, the J call TRBJ2-5; D uncertain. This CDR3 is 13 amino acids long. Germline values: CDR1 SGHAT, CDR2 FQNNGV. Between the trimmed V and J ends, which lost 0 bases and 5 bases, there was a span of 7 bases. The CDR3 DNA reads as TGTGCCAGCAGCTTAGATCCCCGGGAGACCCAGTACTTC. Translating it yields CASSLDPRETQYF.

Ten or more counts support this clonotype. The rearrangement joins TRBV14 to TRBJ2-3; D remains ambiguous. This CDR3 has 13 amino acids. CDR1 SGHDN and CDR2 FVKESK come from the germline V gene. V was clipped by 3 bases and J by 4 bases, with 8 bases between them. In nucleotides, the CDR3 is TGTGCCAGCAGCCAGGAGCTGGCAGATACGCAGTATTTT. This gives the protein CASSQELADTQYF. Together with reference TRBV14 and TRBJ2-3, the CDR3 gives the full variable domain: EAGVTQFPSHSVIEKGQTVTLRCDPISGHDNLYWYRRVMGKEIKFLLHFVKESKQDESGMPNNRFLAERTGGTYSTLKVQPAELEDSGVYFCASSQELADTQYFGPGTRLTVL.

Concerning this clonotype itself: Since a much larger clone is just one base distant, this may be a read error. The chain carries TRBV19 and TRBJ2-5; D gene unclear. The germline gives CDR1 LNHDA, CDR2 SQIVND (reference sequence). CDR3 length: 13 amino acids. The CDR3 nucleotides read TGTGCCAGTAGTATCTGGTCTAAAGAGACCCTGTACTTC. Protein sequence: CASSIWSKETLYF. Together with reference TRBV19 and TRBJ2-5, the CDR3 gives the full variable domain: DGGITQSPKYLFRKEGQNVTLSCEQNLNHDAMYWYRQDPGQGLRLIYYSQIVNDFQKGDIAEGYSVSREKKESFPLTVTSAQKNPTAFYLCASSIWSKETLYFGPGTRLLVL.

This clonotype was detected only once. A much larger clone lies one base from this, so it may be a read error. This sequence joins TRBV14 and TRBJ2-2, with a tentative D call TRBD2 (5 bases). Germline V CDR1 and CDR2: SGHDN, FVKESK. The CDR3 covers 16 residues. V dropped 3 bases and J dropped 4 bases, with 15 bases sitting between them. The chain's CDR3 is CASSQVLDLRTGELFF. CDR3 sequence (DNA): TGTGCCAGCAGCCAGGTACTGGACTTACGCACCGGGGAGCTGTTTTTT. Based on the CDR3 plus reference TRBV14 and TRBJ2-2, the full variable domain is EAGVTQFPSHSVIEKGQTVTLRCDPISGHDNLYWYRRVMGKEIKFLLHFVKESKQDESGMPNNRFLAERTGGTYSTLKVQPAELEDSGVYFCASSQVLDLRTGELFFGEGSRLTVL.

This clonotype has a handful of counts. Being one base from a much bigger clone, this may be a read error. The rearrangement joins TRBV7-2 to TRBJ1-4, with D tentatively TRBD1 (5 bases). Germline CDR1 and CDR2: SGHTA and FQGNSA. CDR3 length: 16 residues. CDR3 sequence: CASSLALGQGGEELFF. The DNA for the CDR3 is TGTGCCAGCAGCTTAGCGCTGGGGCAGGGAGGTGAAGAACTGTTTTTT.

This clonotype was recorded many times. The rearrangement uses TRBV5-1 and TRBJ2-3; TRBD2 matches 9 bases. V lost 4 bases, J lost 3 bases, and 9 bases stayed unmatched. CDR1 and CDR2 (germline): SGHRS, YFSETQ. CDR3 size: 16 residues. The DNA for the CDR3 is TGCGCCAGCAGCCGCGAGCCAGGACTAGCGACAGATACGCAGTATTTT. It is translated as CASSREPGLATDTQYF.

This clonotype has at least ten counts. The chain is built from TRBV7-2 and TRBJ2-1, with TRBD1 identical over 8 bases. The CDR3 contains 15 residues. Germline CDR1 SGHTA, CDR2 FQGNSA. After removal of 1 base from V and 2 bases from J, the junction contained 1 base not matched to a gene. CDR3 protein: CASSLGTGPYNEQFF. CDR3 sequence (DNA): TGTGCCAGCAGCTTAGGGACAGGGCCCTACAATGAGCAGTTCTTC.

This clonotype occurred many times. This sequence joins TRBV7-2 and TRBJ1-6, with a tentative D call TRBD1 (5 bases). Germline V gene sequence: CDR1 SGHTA, CDR2 FQGNSA. This CDR3 spans 16 amino acids. V was cut by 1 base and J by 6 bases, with 13 bases left in between. The CDR3 nucleotides are TGTGCCAGCAGCTTAGTTATGGGGCTGGGTAATTCACCCCTCCACTTT. Amino acid sequence: CASSLVMGLGNSPLHF.

This clonotype was counted ten times or more. The rearrangement links TRBV20-1 to TRBJ2-1, with D possibly being TRBD2 (6 bases). V was trimmed by 0 bases and J by 8 bases, leaving 17 bases between them. CDR3 size: 15 residues. Germline V gives CDR1 DFQATT, CDR2 SNEGSKA (reference sequence). Written as DNA, the CDR3 is TGCAGTGCTAGAGATCAGGAGGGCCCTTTCGATGAGCAGTTCTTC. It codes for CSARDQEGPFDEQFF.

This clonotype came up many times. CDR3 in amino acids: CASRVSDSQPQHF. In DNA form, the CDR3 reads TGTGCCAGCAGGGTTTCGGATAGTCAGCCCCAGCATTTT. J is TRBJ1-5 and V is TRBV6-6, with D uncertain. Germline values: CDR1 MNHNY, CDR2 SVGAGI (reference sequence). The CDR3 spans 13 residues. The V gene lost 6 bases and the J gene lost 6 bases, with 12 bases spanning the gap.